This TCR beta chain was identified in a study of T cells after posttransplantation cyclophosphamide. A marrow graft followed busulfan-fludarabine conditioning, with cyclophosphamide on days +3 and +4. Some clones are missing from TCRdb's copy, which holds only in-frame ones; the method was immunoSEQ multiplex PCR. The specimen has 5,000 or so clones, none found just once. This clone was seen repeatedly, ten times or more. The antigen is not known. The CDR3 is 12 amino acids. Germline V gene lookup returns CDR1 SGHTA and CDR2 FQGNSA. V lost 5 bases and J 3 bases, leaving 4 bases between the germline ends. Findings and limits, study-wide: Later post-transplant blood repertoires were often dominated by donor CD8+ memory clones.

The genes are TRBV7-2 and TRBJ2-2; D not resolved. The origin of this receptor is a male patient between 55 and 70 years old who received an allogeneic stem cell transplant from a related donor, was CMV-positive, and had acute GVHD only. Some T cells may be the graft donor's. The sample was PBMCs, taken around 380 days after allogeneic stem cell transplant with posttransplant cyclophosphamide. In nucleotides, the CDR3 is TGTGCCAGCAGCCATTACACCGGGGAGCTGTTTTTT. Translating gives CASSHYTGELFF.